The rows below give T cell receptor beta chains drawn from one sample of a study of T cell repertoires in cytomegalovirus infection. TCRdb re-analysed the reads in MiXCR, keeping a single row per CDR3 protein. The data hold approximately 140,000 distinct CDR3 sequences, with less than 9.5% observed a single time. Sample: PBMCs. All receptors come from a human donor in good health (CMV status not recorded). Some clones in this sample may be carry-over from other donors' samples. CDR3s include the opening cysteine and the closing phenylalanine or tryptophan. A D gene is named only where the DNA matches it firmly. Clone size appears in some rows only: once, few, many, or a class for an expanded clone.

abundance	len	v_gene	d_gene	j_gene	CDR3aa	CDR3nt
few	13	TRBV6-2/TRBV6-3	TRBD1	TRBJ1-4	CASNDRANEKLFF	TGTGCCAGCAACGACAGGGCAAATGAAAAACTGTTTTTT
many	15	TRBV7-9	.	TRBJ1-1	CASSRPGGLNTEAFF	TGTGCCAGCAGCCGCCCTGGGGGGCTAAACACTGAAGCTTTCTTT
few	15	TRBV5-4	.	TRBJ2-2	CASSLDLRGFGELFF	TGTGCCAGCAGCTTGGACCTTAGGGGATTCGGGGAGCTGTTTTTT
few	16	TRBV5-1	TRBD1	TRBJ1-6	CASSLNSQGGNSPLHF	TGCGCCAGCAGCTTGAATTCACAGGGGGGTAATTCACCCCTCCACTTT
.	16	TRBV3-1	TRBD1	TRBJ2-3	CASSRDRIPSTDTQYF	TGTGCCAGCAGTAGGGACAGAATCCCTAGCACAGATACGCAGTATTTT
many	13	TRBV7-7	.	TRBJ1-1	CASSPLMNTEAFF	TGTGCCAGCAGCCCTCTGATGAACACTGAAGCTTTCTTT
few	14	TRBV20-1	.	TRBJ2-3	CSAIGGATIDTQYF	TGCAGTGCTATTGGAGGGGCCACCATAGATACGCAGTATTTT
few	17	TRBV6-6	.	TRBJ1-1	CASREIGAAGGKSEAFF	TGTGCCAGCAGAGAAATAGGGGCCGCCGGGGGGAAGAGTGAAGCTTTCTTT
few	14	TRBV20-1	TRBD1	TRBJ2-3	CSETGQGRTDTQYF	TGCAGCGAAACTGGACAGGGGAGAACAGATACGCAGTATTTT
many	12	TRBV2	.	TRBJ1-5	CASNPANQPQHF	TGTGCCAGCAATCCGGCAAATCAGCCCCAGCATTTT
many	19	TRBV5-1	TRBD2	TRBJ2-5	CASSLDGTSGGPIQETQYF	TGCGCCAGCAGCTTGGATGGGACTAGCGGGGGTCCAATACAAGAGACCCAGTACTTC
many	14	TRBV11-2	.	TRBJ1-3	CASSFGGVGNTIYF	TGTGCCAGCAGCTTCGGGGGAGTTGGAAACACCATATATTTT
many	13	TRBV7-6	.	TRBJ2-7	CASSSGTFYEQYF	TGTGCCAGCAGCTCCGGGACCTTCTACGAGCAGTACTTC
many	19	TRBV20-1	.	TRBJ1-5	CSARDRLGQGGIPNGPQHF	TGCAGTGCTAGAGACCGTTTGGGCCAGGGTGGGATCCCTAATGGGCCCCAGCATTTT
many	14	TRBV20-1	TRBD1	TRBJ2-7	CSASPGTGTYEQYF	TGCAGTGCTAGTCCCGGGACAGGGACCTACGAGCAGTACTTC
many	15	TRBV7-2	TRBD2	TRBJ2-1	CASSLAGGAYNEQFF	TGTGCCAGCAGCTTAGCGGGGGGGGCCTACAATGAGCAGTTCTTC
many	16	TRBV7-2	.	TRBJ2-7	CASSLNPGNLGFEQYF	TGTGCCAGCAGCTTAAATCCAGGGAATCTGGGGTTCGAGCAGTACTTC
many	13	TRBV7-2	.	TRBJ1-2	CASSEGVHYGYTF	TGTGCCAGCAGCGAGGGGGTGCACTATGGCTACACCTTC
many	14	TRBV12-3/TRBV12-4	TRBD1	TRBJ1-1	CASTGTVPNTEAFF	TGTGCCAGCACCGGGACAGTGCCGAACACTGAAGCTTTCTTT
many	15	TRBV11-2	.	TRBJ2-3	CASSSRTVSTDTQYF	TGTGCCAGCAGCTCCAGGACGGTCAGCACAGATACGCAGTATTTT
many	15	TRBV4-2	TRBD1	TRBJ1-2	CASSQVGQGSYGYTF	TGTGCCAGCAGCCAAGTGGGACAGGGAAGCTATGGCTACACCTTC
many	15	TRBV7-2	.	TRBJ2-7	CASSLGRRGPYEQYF	TGTGCCAGCAGCCTCGGCCGCAGGGGTCCCTACGAGCAGTACTTC
many	15	TRBV28	.	TRBJ1-1	CASSSPQASNTEAFF	TGTGCCAGCAGTTCACCACAGGCCTCCAACACTGAAGCTTTCTTT
few	13	TRBV15	.	TRBJ1-2	CATSNLTRYGYTF	TGTGCCACCAGCAATCTGACTCGCTATGGCTACACCTTC
many	14	TRBV2	TRBD1	TRBJ2-7	CASSEDGQGYEQYF	TGTGCCAGCAGTGAAGACGGACAGGGTTACGAGCAGTACTTC
many	13	TRBV28	.	TRBJ1-1	CASSLGRDSEAFF	TGTGCCAGCAGTTTGGGCAGGGACTCTGAAGCTTTCTTT
many	14	TRBV9	.	TRBJ2-1	CASSGGLGGNEQFF	TGTGCCAGCAGCGGCGGACTGGGAGGCAATGAGCAGTTCTTC
.	12	TRBV9	.	TRBJ2-3	CASSGNTDTQYF	TGTGCCAGCAGCGGAAACACAGATACGCAGTATTTT
.	17	TRBV28	.	TRBJ2-7	CASSLATGQGRSYEQYF	TGTGCCAGCAGTTTAGCCACAGGGCAGGGTCGCTCCTACGAGCAGTACTTC